The next 20 T cell receptor beta chains were all read from a single sample in a study of identifying expanded T cells in peripheral blood. Method: immunoSEQ multiplex PCR; TCRdb's copy keeps in-frame clones and lacks some. The sample holds 120,000 or so clones, about four fifths seen once. Sequencing was performed on blood. Receptor source: a person aged 18 to 75 in good health.

The chain combines TRBV6-1 with TRBJ1-2; D possibly corresponds to TRBD1 (5 bases). V was clipped by 6 bases and J by 2 bases, with 10 bases between them. CDR3 size: 13 residues. Germline V lookup: CDR1 MNHNS, CDR2 SASEGT. The DNA of the CDR3 is TGTGCCAGCAGCCCGGGGCAGAACTATGGCTACACCTTC. Protein product: CASSPGQNYGYTF.

The CDR3 is CASSLGQRGVYEQYF. CDR3 DNA: TGTGCCAGCAGCTTAGGCCAGCGGGGGGTCTACGAGCAGTACTTC. J is TRBJ2-7 and V is TRBV7-9, with 9 bases fitting TRBD2. The CDR3 loop spans 15 amino acids. Germline-derived CDR1 and CDR2 are SEHNR and FQNEAQ (reference sequence). With V trimmed by 1 base and J by 3 bases, 4 bases remained unmatched. Using reference TRBV7-9 and TRBJ2-7 for the parts outside the CDR3, the full variable domain is DTGVSQNPRHKITKRGQNVTFRCDPISEHNRLYWYRQTLGQGPEFLTYFQNEAQLEKSRLLSDRFSAERPKGSFSTLEIQRTEQGDSAMYLCASSLGQRGVYEQYFGPGTRLTVT.

This clone was picked up a small number of times. The chain employs TRBV30 and TRBJ2-7, with D possibly TRBD1 on 5 matching bases. The V gene lost 2 bases and the J gene lost 1 base, with 6 bases spanning the gap. In germline, CDR1 is GTSNPN, CDR2 SVGIG (reference sequence). CDR3 length: 12 amino acids. The CDR3 DNA reads as TGTGCCTGGAGTAGGGGATCCTACGAGCAGTACTTC. Translating gives CAWSRGSYEQYF.

The chain employs TRBV11-3 and TRBJ1-1; possible D gene TRBD1, 6 bases. With 5 bases removed from V and 7 bases from J, the gap between germline ends came to 14 bases. Germline V gene lookup returns CDR1 SGHNT and CDR2 YENEEA. The CDR3 has 13 amino acids. CDR3 DNA: TGTGCCAGCAGCCGCCGGACAGACCGTGAAGCTTTCTTT. Encoded protein: CASSRRTDREAFF.

This clone occurred once. V and J are TRBV7-2 and TRBJ2-3; TRBD1 or TRBD2 may be the D gene (5 bases each). Per the germline V gene, CDR1 is SGHTA and CDR2 is FQGNSA. V lost 6 bases, J lost 4 bases, and 14 bases lay in between. This CDR3 has 14 amino acids. The CDR3 is CASSLWDGPDTQYF. The CDR3 DNA reads TGTGCCAGCAGTTTGTGGGACGGTCCAGATACGCAGTATTTT.

The CDR3 here is CAVELNVLTF. The CDR3 nucleotides read TGTGCCGTAGAGTTGAACGTCCTGACTTTC. This chain connects TRBV30 to TRBJ2-6; unclear D gene. Germline CDR1 is GTSNPN and CDR2 is SVGIG (reference sequence). V was clipped by 8 bases and J by 10 bases, with 9 bases between them. The CDR3 is made up of 10 amino acids.

CDR3: CASSASGAASYNEQFF. CDR3 nucleotide sequence: TGTGCCAGCAGCGCGAGCGGGGCTGCCTCCTACAATGAGCAGTTCTTC. The V and J genes are TRBV9 and TRBJ2-1; 7 nucleotides line up with TRBD2. CDR1 is SGDLS and CDR2 is YYNGEE in the germline V gene. Unmatched junction bases numbered 6, after V lost 3 bases and J lost 0 bases. The CDR3 is made up of 16 amino acids.

This clone came up once. The rearrangement uses TRBV7-9 and TRBJ2-1, with D uncertain. The CDR3 consists of 12 residues. Trimming left V 3 bases short and J 10 bases short, with 10 bases between. Looked up from germline, CDR1 is SEHNR and CDR2 is FQNEAQ (reference sequence). The CDR3 DNA is TGTGCCAGCAGCTTGGGGTTTAGCGAGCAGTTCTTC. Translating it yields CASSLGFSEQFF.

The chain is built from TRBV6-1 and TRBJ1-3, with D hard to call. The V gene's germline CDR1 is MNHNS and CDR2 SASEGT. V lost 2 bases and J 0 bases, leaving 11 bases between the germline ends. The CDR3 is 16 residues long. CDR3 sequence: CASSETVPGSGNTIYF. CDR3 DNA: TGTGCCAGCAGTGAAACTGTCCCAGGCTCTGGAAACACCATATATTTT.

This chain uses TRBV2 with TRBJ1-4; 10 bases are shared with TRBD1. The CDR3 is 15 residues long. With 10 bases clipped from V and 2 bases from J, the junction kept 7 bases outside the gene matches. Germline lookup yields CDR1 SNHLY and CDR2 FYNNEI. CDR3 amino acids: CANSRDRGTNEKLFF. Here the CDR3 DNA reads TGTGCCAACTCCCGGGACAGGGGTACTAATGAAAAACTGTTTTTT.

This clone was picked up a small number of times. This chain connects TRBV4-1 to TRBJ2-3, with 10 bases fitting TRBD2. This CDR3 region has 15 residues. Germline values: CDR1 MGHRA, CDR2 YSYEKL. V was pared by 3 bases and J by 2 bases, with 2 bases of the junction left unmatched. DNA for the CDR3: TGCGCCAGCAGCCATAGCGGGGGGCTCACAGATACGCAGTATTTT. Amino acids: CASSHSGGLTDTQYF.

The chain is built from TRBV14 and TRBJ2-3; no clear D gene. CDR1 SGHDN and CDR2 FVKESK come from the germline V gene. This CDR3 contains 12 residues. Trimming took off 4 bases at V and 7 bases at J, with 9 bases between the two ends. The DNA for the CDR3 is TGTGCCAGCAGCCCGCGTCCAAATACGCAGTATTTT. Its translation is CASSPRPNTQYF.

This sequence joins TRBV19 and TRBJ2-6, with a weak D call TRBD1 (8 bases). The CDR3 covers 21 residues. Looked up from germline, CDR1 is LNHDA and CDR2 is SQIVND (reference sequence). Trimming removed 5 bases from V and 2 bases from J, with 28 bases in between. CDR3 sequence (DNA): TGTGCCAGTAGTTCCTGGACAGGGAAAGTGAGCGGGGTTACTGGGGCCAACGTCCTGACTTTC. Encoded protein: CASSSWTGKVSGVTGANVLTF.

The chain combines TRBV18 with TRBJ2-2, with D unclear. Germline CDR1 is KGHSH and CDR2 is LQKENI. The CDR3 contains 14 residues. V gave up 0 bases and J gave up 4 bases, with 6 bases separating them. The CDR3 sequence: CASSPPRGTGELFF. DNA of the CDR3: TGTGCCAGCTCACCACCTCGCGGCACCGGGGAGCTGTTTTTT.

The chain recombines TRBV7-9 with TRBJ1-4; 8 bases align to TRBD1. CDR3 size: 15 residues. Germline V lookup: CDR1 SEHNR, CDR2 FQNEAQ (reference sequence). Trimming took 5 bases from V and 8 from J; bases not matched to a gene: 10. CDR3 sequence reads: CASSTRTGNGEKLFF. CDR3 in DNA: TGTGCCAGCAGCACGCGGACAGGGAATGGGGAAAAACTGTTTTTT.

The gene calls are TRBV7-9 and TRBJ1-2; D unclear. CDR1 SEHNR and CDR2 FQNEAQ come from the germline V gene (reference sequence). Deletions cut 0 bases from V and 8 bases from J, with 10 bases between. The CDR3 covers 13 residues. The CDR3 sequence is CASSLAAARGYTF. CDR3 nucleotide sequence: TGTGCCAGCAGCTTAGCGGCCGCCCGGGGCTACACCTTC.

As concerns this clone: The sample carries other DNA sequences with the same CDR3. This chain connects TRBV27 to TRBJ1-1; D gene unclear. Germline V gene sequence: CDR1 MNHEY, CDR2 SMNVEV (reference sequence). V lost 3 bases, J lost 2 bases, and 7 bases lay in between. The CDR3 extends over 13 amino acids. The CDR3: CASSFSVNTEAFF. The CDR3 bases are TGTGCCAGCAGTTTTTCAGTTAACACTGAAGCTTTCTTT.

The rearrangement links TRBV18 to TRBJ1-5, with TRBD1 as a possible D gene (5 bases). V was pared by 6 bases and J by 4 bases, with 10 bases between. Germline CDR1 KGHSH, CDR2 LQKENI. The CDR3 loop spans 13 amino acids. The CDR3 nucleotides read TGTGCCAGCTCCACGGGGGGAAATCAGCCCCAGCATTTT. This translates into CASSTGGNQPQHF.

V usage is TRBV11-2 and J usage is TRBJ2-1; no clear D gene. This CDR3 is built from 15 residues. The germline V gene has CDR1 SGHAT and CDR2 FQNNGV. The germline V and J ends were trimmed by 2 bases and 1 base, with 9 bases remaining between them. CDR3 loop: CASSLMGFSYNEQFF. The CDR3 DNA is TGTGCCAGCAGCTTAATGGGGTTTTCCTACAATGAGCAGTTCTTC.

The rearrangement uses TRBV6-5 and TRBJ2-7, with D unclear. Trimming took 2 bases from V and 6 from J, leaving 11 bases between them. In germline, CDR1 is MNHEY, CDR2 SVGAGI. The CDR3 length is 13 residues. CDR3 nucleotides: TGTGCCAGCAGTTACAACCTTTGGTCCGAGCAGTACTTC. Translation: CASSYNLWSEQYF.